A single T cell receptor beta chain is shown here with its context. The V gene lost 0 bases and the J gene lost 0 bases, with 8 bases spanning the gap. This CDR3 is 15 amino acids long. Per germline, CDR1 LNHNV and CDR2 YYDKDF (reference sequence). This entry comes from a study of T cell responses to AZD1222 COVID-19 vaccine. The protocol was immunoSEQ multiplex PCR, while the TCRdb copy is restricted to in-frame clones and leaves out a portion. There are around 270,000 clones in the sample; around 93% occur only once, and roughly 0.6% lies in the top ten. The TCR was taken from an adult who received the AZD1222 COVID-19 vaccine. The rearrangement joins TRBV15 to TRBJ1-1; weak D call: TRBD1 (5 bases). Sample: peripheral blood, taken 28 days after the second AZD1222 dose. CDR3 in DNA: TGTGCCACCAGCAGAGATCTGGGGCTGAACACTGAAGCTTTCTTT. It is translated as CATSRDLGLNTEAFF.